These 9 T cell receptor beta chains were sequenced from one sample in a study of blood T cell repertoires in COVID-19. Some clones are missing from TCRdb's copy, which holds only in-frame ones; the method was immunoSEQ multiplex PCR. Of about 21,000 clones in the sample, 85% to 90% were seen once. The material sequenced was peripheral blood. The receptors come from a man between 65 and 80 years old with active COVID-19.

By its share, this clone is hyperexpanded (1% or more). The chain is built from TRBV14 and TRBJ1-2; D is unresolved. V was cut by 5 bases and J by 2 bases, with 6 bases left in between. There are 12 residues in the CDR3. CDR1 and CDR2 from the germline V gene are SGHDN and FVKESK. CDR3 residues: CASSATNYGYTF. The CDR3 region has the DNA TGTGCCAGCAGCGCGACAAACTATGGCTACACCTTC.

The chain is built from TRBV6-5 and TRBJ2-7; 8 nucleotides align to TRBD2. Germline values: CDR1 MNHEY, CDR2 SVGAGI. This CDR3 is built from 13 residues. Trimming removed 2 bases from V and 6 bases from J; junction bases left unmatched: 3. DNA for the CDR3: TGTGCCAGCAGTTACCCAGGGACTAGCGAGCAGTACTTC. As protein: CASSYPGTSEQYF.

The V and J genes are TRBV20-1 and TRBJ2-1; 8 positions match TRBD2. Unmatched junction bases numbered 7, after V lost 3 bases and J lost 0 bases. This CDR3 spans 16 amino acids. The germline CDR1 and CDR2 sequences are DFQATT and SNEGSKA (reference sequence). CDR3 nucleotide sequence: TGCAGTGCTAGTATAAGCGGGGGCCCCTCCTACAATGAGCAGTTCTTC. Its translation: CSASISGGPSYNEQFF.

The CDR3 loop reads CATLTVNEQFF. The CDR3 DNA sequence: TGTGCCACCCTAACGGTCAATGAGCAGTTCTTC. The rearrangement joins TRBV10-3 to TRBJ2-1; no reliable D call. This CDR3 spans 11 amino acids. CDR1 and CDR2 (germline): ENHRY, SYGVKD. Trimming stripped 10 bases from V and 6 bases from J, with 10 bases between.

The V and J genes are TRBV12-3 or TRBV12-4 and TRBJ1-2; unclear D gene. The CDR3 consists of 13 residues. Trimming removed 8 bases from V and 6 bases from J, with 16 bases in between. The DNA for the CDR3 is TGTGCCAGCGTTCCTACGCTCGTCAATGGCTACACCTTC. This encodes CASVPTLVNGYTF.

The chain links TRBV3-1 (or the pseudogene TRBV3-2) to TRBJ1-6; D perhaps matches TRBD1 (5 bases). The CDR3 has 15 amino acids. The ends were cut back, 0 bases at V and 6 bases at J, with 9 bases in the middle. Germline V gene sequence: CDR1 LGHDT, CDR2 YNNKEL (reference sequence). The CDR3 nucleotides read TGTGCCAGCAGCCAAGAAAGGCAGGGTAATTCACCCCTCCACTTT. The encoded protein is CASSQERQGNSPLHF.

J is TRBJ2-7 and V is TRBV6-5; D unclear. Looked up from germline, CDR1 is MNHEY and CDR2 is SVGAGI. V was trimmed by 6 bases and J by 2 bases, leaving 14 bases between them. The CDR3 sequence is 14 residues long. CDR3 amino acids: CASSGDTGPYEQYF. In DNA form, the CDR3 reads TGTGCCAGCAGCGGTGACACTGGGCCCTACGAGCAGTACTTC.

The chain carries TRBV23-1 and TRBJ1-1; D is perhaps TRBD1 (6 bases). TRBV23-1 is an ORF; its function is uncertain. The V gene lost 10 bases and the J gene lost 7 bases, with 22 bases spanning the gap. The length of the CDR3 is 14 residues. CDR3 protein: CATADLGQMIEAFF. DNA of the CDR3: TGCGCCACCGCTGACTTAGGACAGATGATTGAAGCTTTCTTT.

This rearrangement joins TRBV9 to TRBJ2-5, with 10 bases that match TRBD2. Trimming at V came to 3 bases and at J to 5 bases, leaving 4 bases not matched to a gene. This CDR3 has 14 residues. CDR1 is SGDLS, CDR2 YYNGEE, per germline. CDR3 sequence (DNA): TGTGCCAGCAGCGGGACTAGCGGTAGGGAGACCCAGTACTTC. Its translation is CASSGTSGRETQYF.